What follows describes a single TCR beta chain. The sample originates from a study of blood T cell repertoires in COVID-19. Background on the study: Material from acute and convalescent COVID-19 was sourced from the United States, Italy and Spain. Sample material is recorded as cDNA or gDNA derived from T cells, B-cell-depleted T cells, or PBMCs.

Participants spanned ages roughly 18 to 95 years and resided in roughly 22 US areas. This CDR3 is built from 14 residues. The germline V and J ends were trimmed by 2 bases and 6 bases, with 16 bases remaining between them. Germline V lookup: CDR1 GTSNPN, CDR2 SVGIG (reference sequence). As processed by the authors: How many nucleated cells were present was estimated from reference gene primer amplification. The assay was immunoSEQ multiplex PCR, and TCRdb's table has in-frame clones only and misses some. The V and J calls and the clone size are those of that table, but D and trimming were determined from the DNA. The sample holds over 300,000 clones, roughly 90% seen once.

The chain is built from TRBV30 and TRBJ1-1; maybe TRBD1 (6 bases). Input material: PBMCs or T cells enriched from blood (not recorded which). The sequence was obtained from a woman in her 30s with acute COVID-19. CDR3 in DNA: TGTGCCTGGAGTAATCTAAGACAGGAATCTGAAGCTTTCTTT. Its translation is CAWSNLRQESEAFF.